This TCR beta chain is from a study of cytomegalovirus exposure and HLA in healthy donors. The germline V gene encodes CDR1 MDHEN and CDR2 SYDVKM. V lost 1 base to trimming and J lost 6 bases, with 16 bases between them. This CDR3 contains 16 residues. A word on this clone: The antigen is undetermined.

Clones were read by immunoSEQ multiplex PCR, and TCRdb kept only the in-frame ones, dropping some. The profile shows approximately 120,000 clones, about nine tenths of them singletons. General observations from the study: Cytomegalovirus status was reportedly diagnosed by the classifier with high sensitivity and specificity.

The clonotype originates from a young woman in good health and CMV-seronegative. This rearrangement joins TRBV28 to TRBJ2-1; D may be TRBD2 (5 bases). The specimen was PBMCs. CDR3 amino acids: CASSLLNDYSVNEQFF. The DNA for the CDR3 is TGTGCCAGCAGTTTATTGAACGACTATTCGGTCAATGAGCAGTTCTTC.